The clone carrying this T cell receptor (beta chain) has only one observation. Its target is unknown. The sample holds other DNA sequences that translate to the same CDR3. The data belong to a study of shared clonotypes between healthy human individuals. CDR1 is MDHEN, CDR2 SYDVKM, per germline. CDR3 length equals 11 residues. Losses at the gene ends were 10 bases for V and 4 bases for J; bases not matched to a gene: 1. Libraries were prepared by immunoSEQ multiplex PCR; TCRdb keeps only in-frame clonotypes and omits some of them. This sample carries 1,400,000 or so clones, 97% to 99% of them seen once, and the ten largest clones take roughly 0.35%. Points from the study as a whole: In having few donors, the study represented limited genetic and exposure-history diversity. Among the subsets, naive ones generally showed larger estimated richness than memory ones. At large depth, rarefaction still showed sorted-subset sequencing to be incomplete.

V is TRBV28 and J is TRBJ2-7, with 10 nucleotides matching TRBD2. The sequence came from a man younger than 45 in good health. The sequenced sample consisted of naive CD4+ T cells sorted from blood. Noted subset: CD45RA+ positively selected. The CDR3 DNA is TGTGCCACTAGCGGGAGTTACGAGCAGTACTTC. It translates to CATSGSYEQYF.